The 25 T cell receptor beta chains in this list originate from one sample, sequenced in a study of blood T cell repertoires in COVID-19. The repertoire was sequenced with immunoSEQ multiplex PCR; TCRdb's copy has only in-frame clones and lacks some. The data hold around 250,000 clones, with around 83% observed a single time. Sequencing was performed on peripheral blood. Receptors originate from a woman between 18 and 29 years old with acute or convalescent COVID-19.

This clone turned up a few times. The J gene is TRBJ2-7, the V gene TRBV7-8; no firm D call. Germline V gene data show CDR1 as SGHVS and CDR2 as FQNEAQ. V lost 5 bases and J 5 bases, leaving 10 bases between the germline ends. This CDR3 has 12 residues. The CDR3 region is CASSPHQNEQYF. The CDR3 DNA reads as TGTGCCAGCAGCCCTCATCAGAACGAGCAGTACTTC.

V is TRBV5-1 and J is TRBJ1-1, with 10 bases identical to TRBD1. Germline CDR1 and CDR2: SGHRS and YFSETQ. The ends lost 4 bases at V and 6 bases at J; junction bases unmatched: 6. The CDR3 has 14 amino acids. The DNA for the CDR3 is TGCGCCAGCAGCCAGACAGGGGGCGGCTCTGAAGCTTTCTTT. It specifies CASSQTGGGSEAFF.

V is TRBV7-2 and J is TRBJ2-7; 7 nucleotides match TRBD2. Germline CDR1 reads SGHTA; CDR2 reads FQGNSA. This CDR3 comprises 15 residues. J gave up 2 bases and V 4 bases, and 8 bases lay outside the gene matches. The CDR3 DNA follows: TGTGCCAGCAGCTCCTCGGCTAGCGGCCCCTACGAGCAGTACTTC. It encodes CASSSSASGPYEQYF.

The genes are TRBV6-5 and TRBJ1-1; 8 bases fit TRBD1. The germline V gene encodes CDR1 MNHEY and CDR2 SVGAGI. V lost 6 bases, J lost 6 bases, and 3 bases stayed unmatched. This CDR3 has 12 residues. CDR3 region: CASRPTGAEAFF. DNA for the CDR3: TGTGCCAGCAGACCGACAGGGGCTGAAGCTTTCTTT.

V is TRBV28 and J is TRBJ2-7, with 12 positions matching TRBD2. The CDR3 has 13 residues. The J segment lost 8 bases and the V segment lost 6 bases, leaving 5 bases of the junction unmatched. CDR1 is MDHEN and CDR2 is SYDVKM in the germline V gene. CDR3 protein: CASRLAGGPKQYF. CDR3 in DNA: TGTGCCAGCAGGCTAGCGGGAGGGCCTAAGCAGTACTTC.

This clone has just a few counts. J is TRBJ1-1 and V is TRBV2; unclear D gene. V lost 0 bases and J 5 bases, leaving 10 bases between the germline ends. Germline lookup yields CDR1 SNHLY and CDR2 FYNNEI. This CDR3 is 14 amino acids long. CDR3 coding DNA: TGTGCCAGCAGTGAAGCGAGGGCTGGAACTGAAGCTTTCTTT. Protein sequence: CASSEARAGTEAFF.

The chain uses TRBV27 and TRBJ1-2; 11 bases fit TRBD1. The V gene end was trimmed by 7 bases and the J gene end by 7 bases; junction bases not matched to a gene: 5. The CDR3 is 13 amino acids. The germline V gene has CDR1 MNHEY and CDR2 SMNVEV (reference sequence). The CDR3 DNA reads as TGTGCCAGCATCGGACAGGGGGCGAGTGGCTACACCTTC. Translating gives CASIGQGASGYTF.

This chain joins TRBV3-1 (or the pseudogene TRBV3-2) and TRBJ1-2; TRBD1 aligns across 7 bases. The CDR3 loop spans 14 amino acids. Trimming cost V 1 base and J 4 bases; bases outside gene matches: 3. CDR1 is LGHDT and CDR2 is YNNKEL in the germline V gene (reference sequence). The CDR3 DNA sequence: TGTGCCAGCAGCCAAGGGGGACAGTTCTATGGCTACACCTTC. Its protein is CASSQGGQFYGYTF.

This chain connects TRBV7-8 to TRBJ1-3; D remains unclear. With 1 base removed from V and 3 bases from J, the gap between germline ends came to 7 bases. CDR1 and CDR2 from the germline V gene are SGHVS and FQNEAQ. CDR3 length: 14 amino acids. CDR3 nucleotides: TGTGCCAGCAGCTTAGAGACTTTTGGAAACACCATATATTTT. It yields the protein CASSLETFGNTIYF.

In this sample, this clone turned up a few times. This sequence joins TRBV19 and TRBJ1-1; 12 bases fit TRBD1. The CDR3 has 17 residues. Looked up from germline, CDR1 is LNHDA and CDR2 is SQIVND (reference sequence). V shed 3 bases, J shed 0 bases, and the junction held 5 bases outside the gene matches. CDR3 sequence: CASSIRDRGPLNTEAFF. CDR3 bases: TGTGCCAGTAGTATTCGGGACAGGGGGCCACTGAACACTGAAGCTTTCTTT. Filled out from reference TRBV19 and TRBJ1-1, the complete variable domain reads DGGITQSPKYLFRKEGQNVTLSCEQNLNHDAMYWYRQDPGQGLRLIYYSQIVNDFQKGDIAEGYSVSREKKESFPLTVTSAQKNPTAFYLCASSIRDRGPLNTEAFFGQGTRLTVV.

The CDR3 DNA follows: TGTGCCAGCAGCATATTTAGCGGGAGGACATACAATGAGCAGTTCTTC. Protein: CASSIFSGRTYNEQFF. The J gene is TRBJ2-1, the V gene TRBV7-2, with 10 bases that match TRBD2. This CDR3 has 16 residues. With V trimmed by 5 bases and J by 4 bases, 8 bases remained unmatched. Germline assignment: CDR1 SGHTA and CDR2 FQGNSA.

V is TRBV18 and J is TRBJ1-4; tentatively, D is TRBD1 (5 bases). From germline, CDR1 is KGHSH and CDR2 LQKENI. This CDR3 spans 14 amino acids. Deletions cut 3 bases from V and 7 bases from J, with 12 bases between. Here the CDR3 DNA reads TGTGCCAGCTCACCGAACCGGGGGAGTGAAAAACTGTTTTTT. It specifies CASSPNRGSEKLFF. Based on the CDR3 plus reference TRBV18 and TRBJ1-4, the full variable domain is NAGVMQNPRHLVRRRGQEARLRCSPMKGHSHVYWYRQLPEEGLKFMVYLQKENIIDESGMPKERFSAEFPKEGPSILRIQQVVRGDSAAYFCASSPNRGSEKLFFGSGTQLSVL.

This chain joins TRBV30 and TRBJ1-6; the D gene is possibly TRBD1 (6 bases). V was shortened by 0 bases and J by 7 bases, with 10 bases between the two germline ends. The CDR3 is 14 residues long. Germline-derived CDR1 and CDR2 are GTSNPN and SVGIG (reference sequence). The CDR3 loop is CAWSVGGQNSPLHF. The DNA of the CDR3 is TGTGCCTGGAGTGTGGGGGGGCAAAATTCACCCCTCCACTTT.

The chain links TRBV28 to TRBJ1-6, with a tentative D call TRBD1 (6 bases). Looked up from germline, CDR1 is MDHEN and CDR2 is SYDVKM. This CDR3 spans 18 amino acids. V was pared by 5 bases and J by 0 bases, with 17 bases between. CDR3: CASSRPTGQTSYNSPLHF. CDR3 bases: TGTGCCAGCAGTCGACCGACAGGACAGACCTCCTATAATTCACCCCTCCACTTT.

The genes are TRBV6-4 and TRBJ1-6; 8 bases are a match to TRBD1. The V and J ends lost 6 bases and 5 bases, in that order; junction bases with no gene match: 3. CDR3 length: 14 amino acids. Germline assignment: CDR1 MRHNA and CDR2 SNTAGT. In nucleotides, the CDR3 is TGTGCCAGCAGCGTGGACAGGGATAATTCACCCCTCCACTTT. It specifies CASSVDRDNSPLHF.

The CDR3 is CASSKGTGPMGDTQYF. The CDR3 nucleotides are TGTGCCAGCAGCAAAGGGACAGGACCAATGGGAGATACGCAGTATTTT. This chain uses TRBV5-5 with TRBJ2-3; 8 bases are a match to TRBD1. Germline V gives CDR1 SGHKS, CDR2 YYEKEE (reference sequence). Losses at the gene ends were 4 bases for V and 5 bases for J; bases not matched to a gene: 12. This CDR3 spans 16 amino acids.

The V and J genes are TRBV19 and TRBJ1-4, with TRBD1 identical over 7 bases. Germline V gene data show CDR1 as LNHDA and CDR2 as SQIVND (reference sequence). J lost 7 bases, V lost 0 bases, and 20 bases had no gene match. The CDR3 consists of 20 residues. The CDR3 sequence: CASSIDPGQTLKGGGEKLFF. CDR3 sequence (DNA): TGTGCCAGTAGTATAGATCCGGGACAGACCCTGAAGGGGGGTGGTGAAAAACTGTTTTTT.

V and J are TRBV5-4 and TRBJ2-1; 14 nucleotides line up with TRBD2. Germline CDR1 reads SGHNT; CDR2 reads YYREEE (reference sequence). J was trimmed by 5 bases and V by 4 bases; bases with no gene match: 8. This CDR3 comprises 17 residues. The CDR3 region has the DNA TGTGCCAGCAGCCGCGGGACTAGCGGGAGTTTAAACAATGAGCAGTTCTTC. This gives the protein CASSRGTSGSLNNEQFF. The full variable domain, with the rest looked up from reference TRBV5-4 and TRBJ2-1, is ETGVTQSPTHLIKTRGQQVTLRCSSQSGHNTVSWYQQALGQGPQFIFQYYREEENGRGNFPPRFSGLQFPNYSSELNVNALELDDSALYLCASSRGTSGSLNNEQFFGPGTRLTVL.

The CDR3 protein is CALGQGNSPLHF. CDR3 nucleotides: TGTGCCCTGGGACAGGGGAATTCACCCCTCCACTTT. V is TRBV7-8 and J is TRBJ1-6; 10 bases align to TRBD1. CDR3 size: 12 residues. CDR1 is SGHVS, CDR2 FQNEAQ, per germline. V was clipped by 11 bases and J by 7 bases; unmatched bases: 2.

V and J are TRBV6-2 or TRBV6-3 and TRBJ2-1; 9 nucleotides line up with TRBD2. The CDR3 has 16 residues. V lost 6 bases to trimming and J lost 15 bases; unmatched junction nucleotides: 21. Per germline, CDR1 MNHEY and CDR2 SVGEGT. CDR3 sequence: CASSLLPPFSGGIGFF. Here the CDR3 DNA reads TGTGCCAGCAGCCTTCTTCCCCCTTTTAGCGGGGGAATTGGGTTCTTC.

This clone was seen once. V and J are TRBV19 and TRBJ2-3; the D is unclear. From germline, CDR1 is LNHDA and CDR2 SQIVND (reference sequence). The CDR3 is made up of 15 amino acids. V lost 3 bases, J lost 4 bases, and 14 bases lay in between. The CDR3 is CASSIRLNRADTQYF. The CDR3 nucleotides read TGTGCCAGTAGTATTCGCTTGAATAGAGCAGATACGCAGTATTTT. Using reference TRBV19 and TRBJ2-3 for the parts outside the CDR3, the full variable domain is DGGITQSPKYLFRKEGQNVTLSCEQNLNHDAMYWYRQDPGQGLRLIYYSQIVNDFQKGDIAEGYSVSREKKESFPLTVTSAQKNPTAFYLCASSIRLNRADTQYFGPGTRLTVL.

CDR3 sequence (DNA): TGTGCCAGCAGACGGACAGGGAATTCACCCCTCCACTTT. The encoded protein is CASRRTGNSPLHF. The V gene is TRBV28, the J gene TRBJ1-6; 8 positions agree with TRBD1. With V trimmed by 6 bases and J by 7 bases, 2 bases remained unmatched. The CDR3 runs 13 residues. Germline lookup yields CDR1 MDHEN and CDR2 SYDVKM.

In the case of this clone: Its ends do not fully match the called genes, so a read error is possible. The V gene is TRBV7-7, the J gene TRBJ2-5; TRBD1 matches 10 bases. This CDR3 region has 17 residues. Germline CDR1 SSHAT, CDR2 FNYEAQ (reference sequence). The chain's CDR3 is CASSLGERGQGKETQYF. CDR3 nucleotide sequence: TGTGCTAGCAGCTTAGGGGAACGGGGACAGGGGAAAGAGACCCAGTACTTC.

The chain joins TRBV10-1 to TRBJ1-2, with 9 nucleotides matching TRBD1. Losses at the gene ends were 6 bases for V and 7 bases for J; bases not matched to a gene: 9. Germline assignment: CDR1 WNHNN and CDR2 SYGVQD (reference sequence). The CDR3 length is 14 residues. The CDR3 sequence: CASSAPGQGSGYTF. The CDR3 region has the DNA TGCGCCAGCAGCGCCCCGGGACAGGGAAGTGGCTACACCTTC.

This clone was found once. The chain links TRBV19 to TRBJ2-1, with 15 bases aligning to TRBD2. The CDR3 length is 18 residues. With V trimmed by 6 bases and J by 1 base, 7 bases remained unmatched. CDR1 LNHDA and CDR2 SQIVND come from the germline V gene (reference sequence). As DNA, the CDR3 is TGTGCCAGTAGGCAGGGACTAGCGGGAGGTAGTTCCTACAATGAGCAGTTCTTC. Amino acid sequence: CASRQGLAGGSSYNEQFF.